The 26 T cell receptor beta chains below come from one sample, sequenced in a study of shared clonotypes between healthy human individuals. Clones were sequenced by immunoSEQ multiplex PCR, and TCRdb holds only the in-frame ones, with some missing. The sample yields some 2,000,000 clones, over 85% seen once. Positive CCR7 selection of CD45RO-negative cells yielded the naive CD8 cells, and terminally differentiated effector memory CD45RA+ cells were excluded. Material for sequencing was naive CD8+ T cells sorted from blood. The receptors derive from a man aged 18-30 years in good health.

The chain carries TRBV5-1 and TRBJ2-6; D remains ambiguous. Germline loops: CDR1 SGHRS, CDR2 YFSETQ. CDR3 length: 16 residues. Trimming shortened V by 0 bases and J by 4 bases, and 11 bases separated the two germline ends. The CDR3 DNA sequence: TGCGCCAGCAGCTTGGAGTCTGGGGTGGGGGCCAACGTCCTGACTTTC. This gives the protein CASSLESGVGANVLTF.

This clone has a single count. Written as DNA, the CDR3 is TGTGCCAGCACCCAAAGCTGGGCAGATACGCAGTATTTT. This sequence encodes CASTQSWADTQYF. The rearrangement joins TRBV6-5 to TRBJ2-3; no clear D. Germline lookup yields CDR1 MNHEY and CDR2 SVGAGI. The CDR3 is made up of 13 amino acids. Trimming removed 7 bases at V and 4 bases at J, with 12 bases between.

This clone was counted once. This specimen includes other DNA sequences encoding the same CDR3. The J gene is TRBJ2-5, the V gene TRBV9; no definite D call. The V gene lost 0 bases and the J gene lost 2 bases, with 8 bases spanning the gap. CDR1 and CDR2 (germline): SGDLS, YYNGEE. This CDR3 region has 14 residues. CDR3 bases: TGTGCCAGCAGCGTAGGAGGCACGCAAGAGACCCAGTACTTC. This sequence encodes CASSVGGTQETQYF.

This clone appeared once. V is TRBV9 and J is TRBJ2-5; 7 bases line up with TRBD2. The junction had 11 bases not matched to a gene; V was cut back by 4 bases and J by 5 bases. CDR3 size: 15 residues. Germline V lookup: CDR1 SGDLS, CDR2 YYNGEE. The CDR3 here is CASSPGGGLVETQYF. The CDR3, as DNA: TGTGCCAGCAGCCCCGGGGGAGGACTAGTGGAGACCCAGTACTTC.

The rearrangement joins TRBV2 to TRBJ2-2; D is undetermined. The V gene's germline CDR1 is SNHLY and CDR2 FYNNEI. The CDR3 spans 13 residues. V dropped 3 bases and J dropped 6 bases, with 8 bases sitting between them. The CDR3 region is CASSEYAAGELFF. Written as DNA, the CDR3 is TGTGCCAGCAGTGAGTACGCGGCCGGGGAGCTGTTTTTT. Full variable domain (missing parts from reference TRBV2 and TRBJ2-2): EPEVTQTPSHQVTQMGQEVILRCVPISNHLYFYWYRQILGQKVEFLVSFYNNEISEKSEIFDDQFSVERPDGSNFTLKIRSTKLEDSAMYFCASSEYAAGELFFGEGSRLTVL.

This clone was found once. The genes are TRBV7-9 and TRBJ1-2; weak D call: TRBD1 (5 bases). V shed 4 bases and J shed 6 bases, with 9 bases lying between them. This CDR3 is built from 12 residues. Germline V gene sequence: CDR1 SEHNR, CDR2 FQNEAQ (reference sequence). The CDR3 DNA is TGTGCCAGCAGCTCCGACAGCAATGGCTACACCTTC. Its protein product is CASSSDSNGYTF.

The chain uses TRBV28 and TRBJ1-1; D may be TRBD1 (6 bases). Per the germline V gene, CDR1 is MDHEN and CDR2 is SYDVKM. Deletions cut 7 bases from V and 4 bases from J, with 19 bases between. This CDR3 is built from 15 residues. CDR3 sequence: CASTVPGTHPTEAFF. As DNA, the CDR3 is TGTGCCAGCACGGTACCCGGGACACACCCCACTGAAGCTTTCTTT. Full variable domain (outside the CDR3, taken from reference TRBV28 and TRBJ1-1): DVKVTQSSRYLVKRTGEKVFLECVQDMDHENMFWYRQDPGLGLRLIYFSYDVKMKEKGDIPEGYSVSREKKERFSLILESASTNQTSMYLCASTVPGTHPTEAFFGQGTRLTVV.

V gene TRBV6-5 combines with J gene TRBJ2-2; 9 bases fit TRBD2. This CDR3 is 16 amino acids long. V was clipped by 4 bases and J by 4 bases; unmatched bases: 7. Germline V gives CDR1 MNHEY, CDR2 SVGAGI. For the CDR3, the DNA is TGTGCCAGCAGTTTATTTAGCGGGGGACCCACCGGGGAGCTGTTTTTT. It yields the protein CASSLFSGGPTGELFF.

The rearrangement links TRBV6-5 to TRBJ2-1; no definite D call. Germline V gene lookup returns CDR1 MNHEY and CDR2 SVGAGI. CDR3 size: 14 residues. With 2 bases removed from V and 5 bases from J, the gap between germline ends came to 10 bases. Written as DNA, the CDR3 is TGTGCCAGCAGTTACCTTGGCGATCACAATGAGCAGTTCTTC. It codes for CASSYLGDHNEQFF.

The V call is TRBV10-3, the J call TRBJ2-2; D ambiguous. The ends were cut back, 7 bases at V and 8 bases at J, with 11 bases in the middle. Germline V gene data show CDR1 as ENHRY and CDR2 as SYGVKD. This CDR3 has 12 residues. Written as DNA, the CDR3 is TGTGCCATCACGTCCCTTGCAGGGGAGCTGTTTTTT. This sequence encodes CAITSLAGELFF.

CDR3 protein: CASSPGWGTERRSYEQYF. For the CDR3, the DNA is TGTGCCAGCAGCCCCGGTTGGGGGACAGAACGTCGGTCCTACGAGCAGTACTTC. The chain has TRBV9 and TRBJ2-7; 7 nucleotides align to TRBD1. Germline assignment: CDR1 SGDLS and CDR2 YYNGEE. With 4 bases clipped from V and 1 base from J, the junction kept 17 bases outside the gene matches. The CDR3 length is 18 residues.

The chain uses TRBV9 and TRBJ2-3, with 9 bases that match TRBD2. CDR1 and CDR2 from the germline V gene are SGDLS and YYNGEE. Trimming cost V 4 bases and J 4 bases; bases outside gene matches: 10. This CDR3 contains 16 residues. CDR3: CASSPLAGGPADTQYF. The CDR3 region has the DNA TGTGCCAGCAGCCCCTTGGCGGGAGGGCCCGCAGATACGCAGTATTTT. Complete variable domain (other parts from reference TRBV9 and TRBJ2-3): DSGVTQTPKHLITATGQRVTLRCSPRSGDLSVYWYQQSLDQGLQFLIQYYNGEERAKGNILERFSAQQFPDLHSELNLSSLELGDSALYFCASSPLAGGPADTQYFGPGTRLTVL.

This clone was recorded once. V usage is TRBV11-2 and J usage is TRBJ2-3; TRBD2 is a possible D gene (7 bases). The CDR3 is 15 residues long. CDR1 and CDR2 from the germline V gene are SGHAT and FQNNGV. V dropped 3 bases and J dropped 2 bases, with 12 bases sitting between them. CDR3 region: CASSLSGGFTDTQYF. The CDR3 nucleotides read TGTGCCAGCAGCTTGTCGGGGGGCTTCACAGATACGCAGTATTTT.

The genes are TRBV4-1 and TRBJ2-4, with 9 nucleotides matching TRBD2. The CDR3 runs 18 residues. CDR1 MGHRA and CDR2 YSYEKL come from the germline V gene. The V segment lost 1 base and the J segment 8 bases; nucleotides outside the gene matches: 15. CDR3 sequence: CASSQVRGLAGSGDIQYF. In DNA form, the CDR3 reads TGCGCCAGCAGCCAAGTGAGGGGTCTAGCGGGGTCGGGTGACATTCAGTACTTC.

This clone was counted many times. The V and J genes are TRBV30 and TRBJ1-2; D perhaps matches TRBD1 (5 bases). CDR1 is GTSNPN and CDR2 is SVGIG in the germline V gene (reference sequence). The CDR3 extends over 13 amino acids. V was cut by 0 bases and J by 4 bases, with 9 bases left in between. The CDR3 is CAWSVGDAYGYTF. CDR3 nucleotide sequence: TGTGCCTGGAGTGTAGGGGATGCCTATGGCTACACCTTC.

This rearrangement joins TRBV12-2 to TRBJ1-4. TRBV12-2 is a known pseudogene. CDR3 length: 16 residues. CDR3 residues: CASRLGLRQGGEKLFF. DNA of the CDR3: TGTGCAAGTCGCTTAGGTCTGCGACAGGGAGGGGAAAAACTGTTTTTT.

The chain couples TRBV14 to TRBJ2-3, with 11 bases aligning to TRBD2. CDR1 SGHDN and CDR2 FVKESK come from the germline V gene. This CDR3 is 15 amino acids long. Losses at the gene ends were 4 bases for V and 3 bases for J; bases not matched to a gene: 3. CDR3 in DNA: TGTGCCAGCAGCCCGACTAGCGGGGTGACAGATACGCAGTATTTT. This gives the protein CASSPTSGVTDTQYF.

The chain uses TRBV29-1 and TRBJ2-3; D tentatively fits TRBD1 or TRBD2 (6 bases each). CDR1 is SQVTM and CDR2 is ANQGSEA in the germline V gene. This CDR3 is 15 amino acids long. V was cut by 3 bases and J by 4 bases, with 17 bases left in between. The CDR3 bases are TGCAGCGTTGATGAGGGGGTTGGAGGGGCAGATACGCAGTATTTT. This gives the protein CSVDEGVGGADTQYF.

This chain uses TRBV5-6 with TRBJ2-7, with 13 bases fitting TRBD2. The CDR3 has 16 residues. With 0 bases clipped from V and 7 bases from J, the junction kept 7 bases outside the gene matches. Germline CDR1 reads SGHDT; CDR2 reads YYEEEE. CDR3 in DNA: TGTGCCAGCAGCTTGGCCGGGACTAGCGGGACTTGGGAGCAGTACTTC. This encodes CASSLAGTSGTWEQYF.

V usage is TRBV2 and J usage is TRBJ2-3; D perhaps matches TRBD2 (6 bases). The CDR3 totals 15 residues. Per the germline V gene, CDR1 is SNHLY and CDR2 is FYNNEI. V dropped 4 bases and J dropped 0 bases, with 11 bases sitting between them. CDR3 amino acids: CASSAGVTSTDTQYF. The CDR3 DNA follows: TGTGCCAGCAGTGCGGGGGTTACTAGCACAGATACGCAGTATTTT.

The chain combines TRBV11-2 with TRBJ2-3, with 8 nucleotides matching TRBD2. The V segment lost 3 bases and the J segment 1 base; nucleotides outside the gene matches: 6. The CDR3 loop spans 16 amino acids. CDR1 is SGHAT and CDR2 is FQNNGV in the germline V gene. CDR3: CASSFFSGAGTDTQYF. DNA for the CDR3: TGTGCCAGCAGCTTTTTTAGCGGGGCGGGCACAGATACGCAGTATTTT. Filled out from reference TRBV11-2 and TRBJ2-3, the complete variable domain reads EAGVAQSPRYKIIEKRQSVAFWCNPISGHATLYWYQQILGQGPKLLIQFQNNGVVDDSQLPKDRFSAERLKGVDSTLKIQPAKLEDSAVYLCASSFFSGAGTDTQYFGPGTRLTVL.

This clone occurred once. The chain couples TRBV6-1 to TRBJ1-6; possibly TRBD1 for D (5 bases). Trimming took 3 bases from V and 4 from J, leaving 10 bases between them. There are 15 residues in the CDR3. Germline assignment: CDR1 MNHNS and CDR2 SASEGT. CDR3 protein: CASSDRAVYNSPLHF. For the CDR3, the DNA is TGTGCCAGCAGTGACAGGGCCGTATATAATTCACCCCTCCACTTT.

The chain links TRBV13 to TRBJ2-7; D uncertain. Trimming shortened V by 1 base and J by 5 bases, and 12 bases separated the two germline ends. The length of the CDR3 is 14 residues. In germline, CDR1 is PRHDT, CDR2 FYEKMQ (reference sequence). CDR3 region: CASSLVGVGNEQYF. CDR3 coding DNA: TGTGCCAGCAGCTTAGTTGGCGTGGGCAACGAGCAGTACTTC.

The CDR3 coding sequence is TGTGCCAGCAGCCCACACGGGGGGAACACTGAAGCTTTCTTT. Its translation is CASSPHGGNTEAFF. The chain combines TRBV27 with TRBJ1-1; perhaps TRBD1 as D (5 bases). The CDR3 covers 14 residues. Germline V CDR1 and CDR2: MNHEY, SMNVEV (reference sequence). V was clipped by 6 bases and J by 1 base, with 12 bases between them.

The gene calls are TRBV28 and TRBJ2-5; D assignment may be TRBD1 or TRBD2 (5 bases each). CDR1 is MDHEN, CDR2 SYDVKM, per germline. The CDR3 has 14 amino acids. The V gene lost 2 bases and the J gene lost 5 bases, with 12 bases spanning the gap. This CDR3 is CASSLRDRRETQYF. Written as DNA, the CDR3 is TGTGCCAGCAGTTTAAGGGACCGTCGTGAGACCCAGTACTTC.

The chain links TRBV4-1 to TRBJ2-1, with 7 bases that match TRBD1. J lost 8 bases, V lost 5 bases, and 9 bases had no gene match. Germline V gene sequence: CDR1 MGHRA, CDR2 YSYEKL. This CDR3 is 14 amino acids long. CDR3 sequence (DNA): TGCGCCAGCAGCATTCGGACAGGTAAGGATGAGCAGTTCTTC. It specifies CASSIRTGKDEQFF.